The 22 T cell receptor beta chains below come from one sample, sequenced in a study of beta chain features in type 1 diabetes. Sequencing targeted expressed TCRB transcripts, as all isolated RNA had been reverse transcribed. Data came from immunoSEQ multiplex PCR; TCRdb stores just in-frame clones and leaves some out. The sample has under 950,000 clones, about a sixth seen once. The sample taken for sequencing was naive CD4+ T cells from blood. Every receptor here comes from a woman aged 18-35 years in good health.

The rearrangement uses TRBV15 and TRBJ2-2; D gene ambiguous. Germline CDR1 and CDR2: LNHNV and YYDKDF (reference sequence). The CDR3 totals 17 residues. Trimming removed 1 base from V and 6 bases from J, with 18 bases in between. In DNA form, the CDR3 reads TGTGCCACCAGCAGAGCCCCCCGGGTCGATCCTCCCGGGGAGCTGTTTTTT. Translating it yields CATSRAPRVDPPGELFF. Full variable domain (remainder filled in from reference TRBV15 and TRBJ2-2): DAMVIQNPRYQVTQFGKPVTLSCSQTLNHNVMYWYQQKSSQAPKLLFHYYDKDFNNEADTPDNFQSRRPNTSFCFLDIRSPGLGDTAMYLCATSRAPRVDPPGELFFGEGSRLTVL.

This clone has just a few counts. The germline gene is not matched at one end of the junction; a read error may be the cause. V and J are TRBV7-7 and TRBJ2-2; D gene unclear. CDR1 SSHAT and CDR2 FNYEAQ come from the germline V gene (reference sequence). The CDR3 sequence is 16 residues long. This chain's CDR3 is CASSPVFLANTGELFF. CDR3 in DNA: TGTGCTAGCAGCCCGGTTTTCCTCGCGAACACCGGGGAGCTGTTTTTT.

The V gene is TRBV5-1, the J gene TRBJ1-3, with D tentatively TRBD1 (5 bases). Trimming stripped 0 bases from V and 2 bases from J, with 9 bases between. The CDR3 length is 15 residues. Germline CDR1 reads SGHRS; CDR2 reads YFSETQ. The CDR3 DNA reads as TGCGCCAGCAGCTTGGGTGGCAGGGCTGGAAACACCATATATTTT. Protein: CASSLGGRAGNTIYF.

This sequence joins TRBV19 and TRBJ1-4; 8 nucleotides align to TRBD1. J lost 5 bases, V lost 9 bases, and 5 bases had no gene match. The CDR3 extends over 13 amino acids. Looked up from germline, CDR1 is LNHDA and CDR2 is SQIVND (reference sequence). CDR3 sequence (DNA): TGTGCCAGCGGGGACAGGCTGAATGAAAAACTGTTTTTT. Translation gives CASGDRLNEKLFF.

Only a few counts were recorded for this clone. Different DNA sequences within this sample yield the same CDR3. V is TRBV5-4 and J is TRBJ2-3, with unresolved D. The CDR3 runs 12 residues. Per the germline V gene, CDR1 is SGHNT and CDR2 is YYREEE (reference sequence). V shed 4 bases and J shed 0 bases, with 3 bases lying between them. CDR3 loop: CASSRSTDTQYF. CDR3 DNA sequence: TGTGCCAGCAGCCGTAGCACAGATACGCAGTATTTT.

This clone has more than one count but fewer than ten. The V and J genes are TRBV18 and TRBJ2-5; D not resolved. Between the trimmed V and J ends, which lost 5 bases and 0 bases, there was a span of 16 bases. Germline V gene lookup returns CDR1 KGHSH and CDR2 LQKENI. CDR3 length: 16 residues. Here the CDR3 DNA reads TGTGCCAGCTCAACTAAACGGACCACCAACCAAGAGACCCAGTACTTC. This encodes CASSTKRTTNQETQYF.

The rearrangement uses TRBV15 and TRBJ2-7; a possible D gene is TRBD2 (7 bases). The CDR3 loop spans 16 amino acids. Germline V gene sequence: CDR1 LNHNV, CDR2 YYDKDF (reference sequence). V lost 0 bases to trimming and J lost 1 base, with 13 bases between them. CDR3 sequence: CATSRDRGAKSYEQYF. The CDR3 DNA reads TGTGCCACCAGCAGAGATCGGGGGGCAAAGTCCTACGAGCAGTACTTC.

This sequence joins TRBV18 and TRBJ2-7, with D uncertain. Between the trimmed V and J ends, which lost 3 bases and 3 bases, there was a span of 12 bases. The CDR3 has 14 residues. Germline values: CDR1 KGHSH, CDR2 LQKENI. CDR3 loop: CASSPAYLFYEQYF. The CDR3 DNA reads as TGTGCCAGCTCACCTGCCTACCTTTTCTACGAGCAGTACTTC.

This clone was found a few times. The chain recombines TRBV7-6 with TRBJ2-2; 15 bases match TRBD2. The CDR3 is 19 residues long. Germline lookup yields CDR1 SGHVS and CDR2 FNYEAQ. V lost 5 bases to trimming and J lost 5 bases; unmatched junction nucleotides: 12. The CDR3 sequence: CASSPPPGLAGGYTGELFF. The CDR3 DNA reads as TGTGCCAGCAGCCCCCCTCCGGGACTAGCGGGAGGTTATACCGGGGAGCTGTTTTTT. Drawing the rest from reference TRBV7-6 and TRBJ2-2, the complete variable domain is GAGVSQSPRYKVTKRGQDVALRCDPISGHVSLYWYRQALGQGPEFLTYFNYEAQQDKSGLPNDRFSAERPEGSISTLTIQRTEQRDSAMYRCASSPPPGLAGGYTGELFFGEGSRLTVL.

This rearrangement joins TRBV5-6 to TRBJ1-2, with D maybe TRBD1 (6 bases). The V end lost 1 base, the J end lost 4 bases, and 14 bases lay between the germline ends. From germline, CDR1 is SGHDT and CDR2 YYEEEE. This CDR3 spans 15 amino acids. Here the CDR3 reads CASSLMGARGYGYTF. In DNA, the CDR3 is TGTGCCAGCAGCTTGATGGGGGCTCGTGGCTATGGCTACACCTTC.

Note on this clone: A read error may account for a junction end that differs from germline. At the DNA level, this CDR3 is encoded by other sequences in the same sample as well. The V call is TRBV2, the J call TRBJ2-5; D is unresolved. This CDR3 spans 13 amino acids. Germline CDR1 and CDR2: SNHLY and FYNNEI. The CDR3 protein is CASRRRGQETQYF. CDR3 DNA: TGCGCCAGCAGGAGACGAGGCCAAGAGACCCAGTACTTC.

This clone was counted between two and nine times. The chain couples TRBV7-6 to TRBJ2-1; D is undetermined. This CDR3 is built from 14 residues. Germline V gene data show CDR1 as SGHVS and CDR2 as FNYEAQ. V lost 3 bases and J lost 8, with 14 bases in between. The CDR3 reads CASSLLASRDEQFF. The CDR3 DNA reads as TGTGCCAGCAGCTTGCTCGCCAGTCGGGATGAGCAGTTCTTC.

This clone has a handful of counts. The chain has TRBV2 and TRBJ1-4, with D perhaps TRBD1 (5 bases). V was pared by 8 bases and J by 7 bases, with 14 bases between. Germline CDR1 reads SNHLY; CDR2 reads FYNNEI. CDR3 length: 13 amino acids. The CDR3 reads CASFSGWAEKLFF. The CDR3 DNA reads as TGTGCCAGCTTCTCAGGGTGGGCTGAAAAACTGTTTTTT.

This clone has more than one count but fewer than ten. The chain has TRBV28 and TRBJ2-7; D is unresolved. Germline-derived CDR1 and CDR2 are MDHEN and SYDVKM. V gave up 5 bases and J gave up 6 bases, with 8 bases separating them. The CDR3 consists of 11 residues. The CDR3 region has the DNA TGTGCCAGCAGTACAAAGCTCGAGCAGTACTTC. As protein: CASSTKLEQYF.

The chain carries TRBV6-5 and TRBJ2-2, with D maybe TRBD2 (5 bases). V was cut by 0 bases and J by 7 bases, with 15 bases left in between. The CDR3 is made up of 16 amino acids. CDR1 is MNHEY and CDR2 is SVGAGI in the germline V gene. CDR3 in amino acids: CASSYSILLRGGELFF. The CDR3 DNA reads as TGTGCCAGCAGTTACTCGATTCTCCTTCGGGGCGGGGAGCTGTTTTTT.

The rearrangement uses TRBV15 and TRBJ2-2; perhaps TRBD2 as D (5 bases). There are 15 residues in the CDR3. Between the trimmed V and J ends, which lost 0 bases and 5 bases, there was a span of 10 bases. Germline values: CDR1 LNHNV, CDR2 YYDKDF (reference sequence). CDR3 in amino acids: CATSRDQAGTGELFF. The CDR3 nucleotides are TGTGCCACCAGCAGAGATCAGGCGGGTACCGGGGAGCTGTTTTTT.

This chain connects TRBV5-6 to TRBJ2-5; 9 bases align to TRBD2. The CDR3 is made up of 15 amino acids. After removal of 4 bases from V and 5 bases from J, the junction contained 9 bases not matched to a gene. Germline loops: CDR1 SGHDT, CDR2 YYEEEE. The CDR3 loop reads CASSQVAGERETQYF. CDR3 bases: TGTGCCAGCAGCCAGGTAGCGGGAGAGAGGGAGACCCAGTACTTC.

This clone was seen a handful of times. This chain uses TRBV28 with TRBJ2-7; D not certain. The CDR3 consists of 13 residues. V dropped 8 bases and J dropped 2 bases, with 13 bases sitting between them. Germline CDR1 is MDHEN and CDR2 is SYDVKM. DNA for the CDR3: TGTGCCAGCTCCCTGACTCAAACCTACGAGCAGTACTTC. Translation: CASSLTQTYEQYF.

This clone was observed a few times. This rearrangement joins TRBV19 to TRBJ1-2; D unclear. The V end was cut by 5 bases, the J end by 7 bases, with 14 bases between. The CDR3 sequence is 13 residues long. Per the germline V gene, CDR1 is LNHDA and CDR2 is SQIVND (reference sequence). CDR3 in amino acids: CASSADLPVGYTF. The CDR3 DNA is TGTGCCAGTAGTGCCGACCTACCGGTTGGCTACACCTTC.

This clone has more than one count but fewer than ten. J is TRBJ1-1 and V is TRBV5-6, with D uncertain. The germline CDR1 and CDR2 sequences are SGHDT and YYEEEE. Trimming shortened V by 2 bases and J by 7 bases, and 9 bases separated the two germline ends. This CDR3 contains 12 residues. The chain's CDR3 is CASSFNTGEAFF. The CDR3 coding sequence is TGTGCCAGCAGCTTTAATACGGGTGAAGCTTTCTTT.

This clone was observed a few times. This sequence joins TRBV6-5 and TRBJ2-6; a weak D match, TRBD2 (6 bases). With 3 bases removed from V and 12 bases from J, the gap between germline ends came to 15 bases. Germline V lookup: CDR1 MNHEY, CDR2 SVGAGI. CDR3 length: 14 residues. The CDR3 DNA reads TGTGCCAGCAGTTATACCGGGGGACCCCGCGTCCTGACTTTC. It codes for CASSYTGGPRVLTF.

V is TRBV18 and J is TRBJ2-1; D uncertain. The CDR3 is 15 amino acids. V shed 8 bases and J shed 4 bases, with 18 bases lying between them. Germline loops: CDR1 KGHSH, CDR2 LQKENI. The CDR3 nucleotides are TGTGCCAGCCTCCCGACCCTTTTGGAGTACAATGAGCAGTTCTTC. It translates to CASLPTLLEYNEQFF.